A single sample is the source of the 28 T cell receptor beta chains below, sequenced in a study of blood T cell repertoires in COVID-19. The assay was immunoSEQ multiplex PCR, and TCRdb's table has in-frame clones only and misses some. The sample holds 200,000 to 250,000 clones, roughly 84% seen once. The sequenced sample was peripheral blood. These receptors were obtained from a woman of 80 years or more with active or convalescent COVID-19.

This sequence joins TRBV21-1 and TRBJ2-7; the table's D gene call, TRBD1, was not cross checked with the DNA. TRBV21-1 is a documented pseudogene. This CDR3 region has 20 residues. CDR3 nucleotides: TGTGCCAGCAGCAAAGAGGGAGGTGGGCCCGGGGACAGGGGCGTCGAGATCGAGTACTTC. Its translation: CASSKEGGGPGDRGVEIEYF.

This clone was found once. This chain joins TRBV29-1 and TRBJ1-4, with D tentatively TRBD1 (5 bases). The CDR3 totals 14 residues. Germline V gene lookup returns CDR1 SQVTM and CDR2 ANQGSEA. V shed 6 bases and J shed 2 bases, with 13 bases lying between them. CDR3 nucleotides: TGCAGCGTGACTCAGGGTTTTACTAATGAAAAACTGTTTTTT. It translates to CSVTQGFTNEKLFF.

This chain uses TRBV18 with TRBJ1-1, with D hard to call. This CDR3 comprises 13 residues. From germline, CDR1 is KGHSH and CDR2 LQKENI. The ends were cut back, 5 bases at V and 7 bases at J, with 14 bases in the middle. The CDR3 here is CASSSTTGGEAFF. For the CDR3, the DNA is TGTGCCAGCTCATCAACGACGGGAGGTGAAGCTTTCTTT.

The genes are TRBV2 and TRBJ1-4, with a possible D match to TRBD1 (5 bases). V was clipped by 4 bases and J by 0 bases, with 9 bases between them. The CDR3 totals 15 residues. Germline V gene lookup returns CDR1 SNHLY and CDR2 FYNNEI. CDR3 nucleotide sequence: TGTGCCAGCAGTGGGGGCCGAGCAACTAATGAAAAACTGTTTTTT. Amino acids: CASSGGRATNEKLFF.

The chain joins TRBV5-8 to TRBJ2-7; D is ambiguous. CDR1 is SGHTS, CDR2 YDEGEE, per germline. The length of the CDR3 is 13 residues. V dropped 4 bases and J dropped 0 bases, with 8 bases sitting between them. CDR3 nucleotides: TGTGCCAGCAGCGAAATACACTCCTACGAGCAGTACTTC. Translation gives CASSEIHSYEQYF.

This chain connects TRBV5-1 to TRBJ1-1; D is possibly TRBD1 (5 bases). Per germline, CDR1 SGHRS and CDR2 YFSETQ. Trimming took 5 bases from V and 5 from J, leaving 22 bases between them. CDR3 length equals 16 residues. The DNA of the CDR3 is TGCGCCAGCAGATACGACGGTGGGGCCGCGAGGACTGAAGCTTTCTTT. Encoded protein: CASRYDGGAARTEAFF.

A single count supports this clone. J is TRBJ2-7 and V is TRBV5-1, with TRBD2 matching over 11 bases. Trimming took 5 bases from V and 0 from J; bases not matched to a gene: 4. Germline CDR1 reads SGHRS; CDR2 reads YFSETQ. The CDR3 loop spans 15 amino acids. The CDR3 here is CASSRGLAGSYEQYF. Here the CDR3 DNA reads TGCGCCAGCAGTCGTGGACTAGCGGGCTCCTACGAGCAGTACTTC.

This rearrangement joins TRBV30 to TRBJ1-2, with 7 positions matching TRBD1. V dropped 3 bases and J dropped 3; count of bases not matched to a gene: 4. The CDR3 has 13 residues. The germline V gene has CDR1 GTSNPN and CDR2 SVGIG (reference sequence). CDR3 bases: TGTGCCTGGAGCCCCGGACAGGACTATGGCTACACCTTC. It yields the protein CAWSPGQDYGYTF.

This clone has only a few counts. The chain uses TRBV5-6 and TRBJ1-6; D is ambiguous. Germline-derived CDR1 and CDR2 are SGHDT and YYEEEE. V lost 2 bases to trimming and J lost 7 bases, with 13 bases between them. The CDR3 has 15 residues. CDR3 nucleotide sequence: TGTGCCAGCAGCTTAACACGGGGTGGGAATTCACCCCTCCACTTT. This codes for CASSLTRGGNSPLHF.

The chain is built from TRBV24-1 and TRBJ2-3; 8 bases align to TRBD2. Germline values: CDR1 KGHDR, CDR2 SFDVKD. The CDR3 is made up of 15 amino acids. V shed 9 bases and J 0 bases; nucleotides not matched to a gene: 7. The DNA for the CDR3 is TGTGCCACCGCCTTTAGCGGGACTAGCACAGATACGCAGTATTTT. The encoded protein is CATAFSGTSTDTQYF.

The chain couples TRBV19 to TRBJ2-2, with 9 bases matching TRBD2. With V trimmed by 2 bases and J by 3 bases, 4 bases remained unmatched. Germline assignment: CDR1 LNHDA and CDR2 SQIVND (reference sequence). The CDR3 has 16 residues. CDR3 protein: CASSIPLAGYTGELFF. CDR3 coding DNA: TGTGCCAGTAGTATACCCCTAGCGGGGTACACCGGGGAGCTGTTTTTT.

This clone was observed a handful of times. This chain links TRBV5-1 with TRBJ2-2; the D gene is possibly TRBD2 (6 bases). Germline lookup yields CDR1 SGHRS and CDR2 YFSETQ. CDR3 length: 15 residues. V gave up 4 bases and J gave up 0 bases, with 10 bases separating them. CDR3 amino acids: CASSVDYSNTGELFF. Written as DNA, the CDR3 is TGCGCCAGCAGCGTGGACTATTCGAACACCGGGGAGCTGTTTTTT.

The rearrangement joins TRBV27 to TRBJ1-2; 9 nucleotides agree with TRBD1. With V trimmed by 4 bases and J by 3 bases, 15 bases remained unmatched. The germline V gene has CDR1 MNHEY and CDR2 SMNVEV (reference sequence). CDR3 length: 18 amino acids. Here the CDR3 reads CASSSLYLLGQGDYGYTF. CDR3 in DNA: TGTGCCAGCAGTTCACTCTACCTGTTGGGACAGGGCGACTATGGCTACACCTTC.

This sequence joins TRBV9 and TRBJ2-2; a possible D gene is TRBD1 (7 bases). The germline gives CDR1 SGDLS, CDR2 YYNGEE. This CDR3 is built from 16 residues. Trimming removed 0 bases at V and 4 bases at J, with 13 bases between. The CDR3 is CASSVVLQGGTGELFF. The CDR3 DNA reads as TGTGCCAGCAGCGTAGTTCTCCAGGGGGGCACCGGGGAGCTGTTTTTT.

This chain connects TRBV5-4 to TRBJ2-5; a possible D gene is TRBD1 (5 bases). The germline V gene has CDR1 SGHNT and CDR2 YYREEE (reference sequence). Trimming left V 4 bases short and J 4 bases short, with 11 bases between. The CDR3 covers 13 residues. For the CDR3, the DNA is TGTGCCAGCAGCCCCCAGGGAAGAGAGACCCAGTACTTC. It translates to CASSPQGRETQYF.

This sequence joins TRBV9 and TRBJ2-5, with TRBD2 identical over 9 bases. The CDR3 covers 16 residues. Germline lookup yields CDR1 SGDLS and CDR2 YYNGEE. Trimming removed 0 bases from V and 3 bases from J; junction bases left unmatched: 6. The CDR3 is CASSVDSLAGEETQYF. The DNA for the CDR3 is TGTGCCAGCAGCGTAGATTCATTAGCGGGGGAAGAGACCCAGTACTTC.

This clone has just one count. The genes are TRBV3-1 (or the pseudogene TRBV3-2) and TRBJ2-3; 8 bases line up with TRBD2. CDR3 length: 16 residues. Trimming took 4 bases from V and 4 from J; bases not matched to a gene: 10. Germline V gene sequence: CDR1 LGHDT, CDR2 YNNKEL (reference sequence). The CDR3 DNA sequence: TGTGCCAGCAGCCTTAAGGCGGGGGGTCTGGCAGATACGCAGTATTTT. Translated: CASSLKAGGLADTQYF.

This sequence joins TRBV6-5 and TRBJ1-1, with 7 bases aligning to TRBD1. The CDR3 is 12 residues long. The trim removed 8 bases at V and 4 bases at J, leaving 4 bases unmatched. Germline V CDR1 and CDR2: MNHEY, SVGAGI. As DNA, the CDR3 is TGTGCCAGCGCGGGGACAGTCACTGAAGCTTTCTTT. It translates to CASAGTVTEAFF.

CDR3 in amino acids: CASSLAGRGLRSPLHF. CDR3 DNA sequence: TGTGCCAGCAGTTTAGCTGGCAGGGGGCTGAGGTCACCCCTCCACTTT. J is TRBJ1-6 and V is TRBV27, with 8 bases lining up with TRBD1. The CDR3 is made up of 16 amino acids. V was pared by 2 bases and J by 10 bases, with 10 bases of the junction left unmatched. Germline CDR1 MNHEY, CDR2 SMNVEV (reference sequence).

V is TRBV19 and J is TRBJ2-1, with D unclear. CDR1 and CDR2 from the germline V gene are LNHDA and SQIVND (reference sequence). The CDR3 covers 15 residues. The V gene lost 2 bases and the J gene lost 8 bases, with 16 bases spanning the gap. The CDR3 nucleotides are TGTGCCAGTAGTATACAGCTAGGAATTATGTATGAGCAGTTCTTC. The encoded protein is CASSIQLGIMYEQFF.

The CDR3 spells CASSGAAGKTSPLHF. The CDR3 DNA reads as TGTGCCAGCAGCGGGGCGGCAGGCAAAACTTCACCCCTCCACTTT. The chain combines TRBV7-2 with TRBJ1-6; weak D call: TRBD1 (5 bases). Germline CDR1 reads SGHTA; CDR2 reads FQGNSA. The CDR3 totals 15 residues. Trimming removed 5 bases at V and 9 bases at J, with 17 bases between.

This CDR3 reads CASSVNTDTQYF. The CDR3 nucleotides are TGTGCCAGCTCTGTAAACACAGATACGCAGTATTTT. The chain uses TRBV9 and TRBJ2-3; D gene ambiguous. Germline lookup yields CDR1 SGDLS and CDR2 YYNGEE. The CDR3 covers 12 residues. Deletions cut 7 bases from V and 2 bases from J, with 8 bases between.

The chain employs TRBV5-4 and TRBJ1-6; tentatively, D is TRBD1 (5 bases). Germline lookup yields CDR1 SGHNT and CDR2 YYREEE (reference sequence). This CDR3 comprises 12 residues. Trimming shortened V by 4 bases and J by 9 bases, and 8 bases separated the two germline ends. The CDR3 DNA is TGTGCCAGCAGCCCGGGGGGTTCACCCCTCCACTTT. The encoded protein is CASSPGGSPLHF. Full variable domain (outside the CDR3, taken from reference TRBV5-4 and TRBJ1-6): ETGVTQSPTHLIKTRGQQVTLRCSSQSGHNTVSWYQQALGQGPQFIFQYYREEENGRGNFPPRFSGLQFPNYSSELNVNALELDDSALYLCASSPGGSPLHFGNGTRLTVT.

The CDR3 nucleotides read TGCGCCAGCAGCCGGACAGGGGAAGGCTATGGCTACACCTTC. It yields the protein CASSRTGEGYGYTF. The genes are TRBV5-1 and TRBJ1-2; TRBD1 agrees at 9 bases. There are 14 residues in the CDR3. Losses at the gene ends were 4 bases for V and 4 bases for J; bases not matched to a gene: 5. Germline CDR1 and CDR2: SGHRS and YFSETQ.

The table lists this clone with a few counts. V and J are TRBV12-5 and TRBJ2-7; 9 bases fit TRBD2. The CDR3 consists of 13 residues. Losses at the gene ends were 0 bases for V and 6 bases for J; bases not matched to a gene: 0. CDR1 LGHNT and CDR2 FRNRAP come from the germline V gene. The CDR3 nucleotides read TGTGCTAGTGGTTTGGTACTAGCGGGCGAGCAGTACTTC. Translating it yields CASGLVLAGEQYF.

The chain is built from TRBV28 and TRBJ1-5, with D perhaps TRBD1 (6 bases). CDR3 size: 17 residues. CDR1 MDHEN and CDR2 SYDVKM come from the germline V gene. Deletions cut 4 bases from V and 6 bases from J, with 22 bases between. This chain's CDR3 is CASSSPGTLKSGQPQHF. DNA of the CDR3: TGTGCCAGCAGTTCACCCGGGACACTGAAGTCGGGTCAGCCCCAGCATTTT.

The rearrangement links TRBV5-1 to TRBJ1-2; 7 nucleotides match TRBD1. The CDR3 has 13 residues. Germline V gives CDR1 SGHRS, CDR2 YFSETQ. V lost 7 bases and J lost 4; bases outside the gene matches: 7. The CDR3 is CASGRPGGYGYTF. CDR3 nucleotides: TGCGCCAGCGGACGACCAGGGGGCTATGGCTACACCTTC.

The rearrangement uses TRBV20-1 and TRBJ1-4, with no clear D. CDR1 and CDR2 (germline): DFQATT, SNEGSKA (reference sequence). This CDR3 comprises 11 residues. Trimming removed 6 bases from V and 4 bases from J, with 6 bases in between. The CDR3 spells CSAYSNEKLFF. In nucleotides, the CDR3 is TGCAGTGCATACAGTAATGAAAAACTGTTTTTT.